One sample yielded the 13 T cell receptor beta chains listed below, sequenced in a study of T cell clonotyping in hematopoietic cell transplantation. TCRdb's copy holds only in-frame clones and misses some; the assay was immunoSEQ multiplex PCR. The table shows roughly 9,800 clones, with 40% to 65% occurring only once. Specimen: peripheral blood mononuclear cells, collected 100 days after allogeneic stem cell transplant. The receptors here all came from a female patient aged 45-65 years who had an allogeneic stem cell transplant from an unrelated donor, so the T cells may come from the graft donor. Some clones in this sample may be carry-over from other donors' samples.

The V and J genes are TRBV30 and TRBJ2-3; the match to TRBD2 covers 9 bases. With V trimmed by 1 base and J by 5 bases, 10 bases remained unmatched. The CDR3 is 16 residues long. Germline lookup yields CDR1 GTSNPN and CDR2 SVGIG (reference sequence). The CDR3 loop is CAWSEKAGGPGDTQYF. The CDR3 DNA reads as TGTGCCTGGAGTGAAAAGGCGGGAGGGCCAGGAGATACGCAGTATTTT.

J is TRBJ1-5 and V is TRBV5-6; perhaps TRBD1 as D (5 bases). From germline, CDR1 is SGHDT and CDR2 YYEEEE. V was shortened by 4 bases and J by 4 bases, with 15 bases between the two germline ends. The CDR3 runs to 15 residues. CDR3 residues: CASSPYDSVNQPQHF. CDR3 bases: TGTGCCAGCAGCCCATATGACAGTGTTAATCAGCCCCAGCATTTT.

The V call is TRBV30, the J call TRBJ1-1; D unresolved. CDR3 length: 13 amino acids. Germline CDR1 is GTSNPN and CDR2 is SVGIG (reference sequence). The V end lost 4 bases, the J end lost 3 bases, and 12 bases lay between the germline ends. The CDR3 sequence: CAWKDPGDTEAFF. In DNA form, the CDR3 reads TGTGCCTGGAAGGACCCGGGCGACACTGAAGCTTTCTTT.

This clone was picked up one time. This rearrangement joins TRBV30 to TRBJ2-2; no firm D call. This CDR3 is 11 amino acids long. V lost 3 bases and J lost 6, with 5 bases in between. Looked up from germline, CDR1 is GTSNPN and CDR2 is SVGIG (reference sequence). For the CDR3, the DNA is TGTGCCTGGAGCCGACCCGGGGAGCTGTTTTTT. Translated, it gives CAWSRPGELFF.

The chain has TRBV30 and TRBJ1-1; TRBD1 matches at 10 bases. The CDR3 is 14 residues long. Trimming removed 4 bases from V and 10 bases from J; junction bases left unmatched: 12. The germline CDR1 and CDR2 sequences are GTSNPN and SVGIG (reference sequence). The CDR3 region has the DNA TGTGCCTGGATACGGGACAGGGGAGTGGGTGGAGCTTTCTTT. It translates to CAWIRDRGVGGAFF.

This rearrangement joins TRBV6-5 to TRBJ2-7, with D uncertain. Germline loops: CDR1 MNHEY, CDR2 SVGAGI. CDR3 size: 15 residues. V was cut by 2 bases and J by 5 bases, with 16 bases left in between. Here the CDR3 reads CASSYVPHAVHEQYF. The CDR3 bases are TGTGCCAGCAGTTACGTACCCCATGCCGTCCACGAGCAGTACTTC.

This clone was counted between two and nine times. In nucleotides, the CDR3 is TGTGCCAGCTCTAGACAGAGCGGGAACACTGAAGCTTTCTTT. Protein sequence: CASSRQSGNTEAFF. This chain uses TRBV25-1 with TRBJ1-1, with D possibly TRBD1 on 5 matching bases. The germline V gene encodes CDR1 MGHDK and CDR2 SYGVNS. The CDR3 is made up of 14 amino acids. With 8 bases removed from V and 1 base from J, the gap between germline ends came to 14 bases.

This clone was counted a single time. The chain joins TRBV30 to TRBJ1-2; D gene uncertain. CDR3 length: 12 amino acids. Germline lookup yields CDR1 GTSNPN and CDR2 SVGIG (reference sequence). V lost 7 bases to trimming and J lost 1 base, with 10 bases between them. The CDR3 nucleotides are TGTGCCTTAGCGGGGAGTAACTATGGCTACACCTTC. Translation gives CALAGSNYGYTF.

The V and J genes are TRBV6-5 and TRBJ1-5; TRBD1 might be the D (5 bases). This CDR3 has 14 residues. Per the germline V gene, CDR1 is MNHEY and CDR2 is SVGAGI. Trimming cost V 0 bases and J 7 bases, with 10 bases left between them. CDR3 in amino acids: CASSYSRGGQPQHF. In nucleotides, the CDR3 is TGTGCCAGCAGTTACTCAAGGGGAGGACAGCCCCAGCATTTT.

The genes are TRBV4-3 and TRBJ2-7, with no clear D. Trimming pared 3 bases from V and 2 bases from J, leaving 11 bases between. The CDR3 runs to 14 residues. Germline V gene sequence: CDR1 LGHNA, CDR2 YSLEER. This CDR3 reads CASSQFGSPYEQYF. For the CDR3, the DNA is TGCGCCAGCAGCCAGTTCGGGTCCCCCTACGAGCAGTACTTC.

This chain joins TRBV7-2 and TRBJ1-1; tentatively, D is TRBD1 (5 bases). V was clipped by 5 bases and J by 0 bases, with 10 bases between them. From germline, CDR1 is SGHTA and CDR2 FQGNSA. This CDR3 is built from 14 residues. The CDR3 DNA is TGTGCCAGCAGCCCGATACAGGTGAACACTGAAGCTTTCTTT. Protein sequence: CASSPIQVNTEAFF.

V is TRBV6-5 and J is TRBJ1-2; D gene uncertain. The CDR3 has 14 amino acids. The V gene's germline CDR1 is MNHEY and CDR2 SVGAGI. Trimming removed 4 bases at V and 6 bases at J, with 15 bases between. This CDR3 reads CASSSDRVGNGYTF. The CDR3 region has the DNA TGTGCCAGCAGTTCAGATCGAGTTGGGAATGGCTACACCTTC.

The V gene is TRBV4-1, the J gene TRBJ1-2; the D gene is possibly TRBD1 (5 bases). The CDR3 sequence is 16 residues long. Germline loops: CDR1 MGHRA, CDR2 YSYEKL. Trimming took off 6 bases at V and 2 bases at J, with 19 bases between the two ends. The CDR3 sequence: CASRTAGNGGNYGYTF. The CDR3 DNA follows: TGCGCCAGCAGGACGGCAGGGAATGGTGGGAACTATGGCTACACCTTC.